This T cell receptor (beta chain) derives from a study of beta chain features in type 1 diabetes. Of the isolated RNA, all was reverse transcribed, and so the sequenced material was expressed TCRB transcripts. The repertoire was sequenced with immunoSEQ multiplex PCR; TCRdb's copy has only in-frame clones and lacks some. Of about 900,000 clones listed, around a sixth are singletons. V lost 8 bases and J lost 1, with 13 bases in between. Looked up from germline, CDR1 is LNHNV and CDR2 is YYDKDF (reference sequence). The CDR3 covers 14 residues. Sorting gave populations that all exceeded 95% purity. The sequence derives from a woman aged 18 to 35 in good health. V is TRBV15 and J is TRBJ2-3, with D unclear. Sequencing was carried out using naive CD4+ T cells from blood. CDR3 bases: TGTGCCACCCGTCGGGCCTATGGCACAGATACGCAGTATTTT. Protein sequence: CATRRAYGTDTQYF.